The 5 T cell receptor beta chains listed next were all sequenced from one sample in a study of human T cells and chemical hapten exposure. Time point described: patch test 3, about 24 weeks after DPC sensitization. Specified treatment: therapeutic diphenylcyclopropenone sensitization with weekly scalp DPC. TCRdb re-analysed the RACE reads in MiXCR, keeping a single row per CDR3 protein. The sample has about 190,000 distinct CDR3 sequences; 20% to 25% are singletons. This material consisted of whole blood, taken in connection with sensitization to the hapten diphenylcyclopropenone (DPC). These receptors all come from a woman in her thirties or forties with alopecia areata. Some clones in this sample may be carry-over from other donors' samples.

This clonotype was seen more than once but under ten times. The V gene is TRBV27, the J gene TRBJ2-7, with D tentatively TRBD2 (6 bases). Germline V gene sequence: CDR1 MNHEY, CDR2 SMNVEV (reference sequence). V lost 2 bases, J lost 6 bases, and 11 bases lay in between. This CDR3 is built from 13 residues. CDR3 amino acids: CASSLTRRGEQYF. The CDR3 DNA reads TGTGCCAGCAGTTTAACCCGGAGGGGCGAGCAGTACTTC.

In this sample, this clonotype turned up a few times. DNA of the CDR3: TGTGCCAGCAGCGTAGAGGGACAGGGTGGGACAGATACGCAGTATTTT. As protein: CASSVEGQGGTDTQYF. This sequence joins TRBV9 and TRBJ2-3, with 9 bases that match TRBD1. J lost 3 bases, V lost 0 bases, and 5 bases had no gene match. CDR1 is SGDLS, CDR2 YYNGEE, per germline. The CDR3 spans 16 residues. The full variable domain, its missing parts supplied by reference TRBV9 and TRBJ2-3, is DSGVTQTPKHLITATGQRVTLRCSPRSGDLSVYWYQQSLDQGLQFLIQYYNGEERAKGNILERFSAQQFPDLHSELNLSSLELGDSALYFCASSVEGQGGTDTQYFGPGTRLTVL.

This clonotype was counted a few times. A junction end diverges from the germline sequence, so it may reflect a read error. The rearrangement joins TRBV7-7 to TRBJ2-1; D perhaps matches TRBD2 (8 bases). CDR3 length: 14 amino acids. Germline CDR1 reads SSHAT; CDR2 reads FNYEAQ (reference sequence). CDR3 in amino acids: CASSASGRQGEQFF. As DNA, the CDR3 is TGTGCTAGCAGCGCGAGCGGGAGACAGGGTGAGCAGTTCTTC.

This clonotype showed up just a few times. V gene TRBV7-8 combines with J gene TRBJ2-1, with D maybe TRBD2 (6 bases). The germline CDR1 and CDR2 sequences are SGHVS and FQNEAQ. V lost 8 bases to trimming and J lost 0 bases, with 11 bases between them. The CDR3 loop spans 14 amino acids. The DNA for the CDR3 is TGTGCCAGCGGGGGGAAGAGCTCCTACAATGAGCAGTTCTTC. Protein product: CASGGKSSYNEQFF.

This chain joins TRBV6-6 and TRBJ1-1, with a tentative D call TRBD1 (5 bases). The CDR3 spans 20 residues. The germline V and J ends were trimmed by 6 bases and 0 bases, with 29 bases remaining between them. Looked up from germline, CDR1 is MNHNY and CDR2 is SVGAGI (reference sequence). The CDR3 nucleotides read TGTGCCAGCAGCCTAGTTAGAGTGCCAGGCGGGGCAGGAATGAACACTGAAGCTTTCTTT. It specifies CASSLVRVPGGAGMNTEAFF.